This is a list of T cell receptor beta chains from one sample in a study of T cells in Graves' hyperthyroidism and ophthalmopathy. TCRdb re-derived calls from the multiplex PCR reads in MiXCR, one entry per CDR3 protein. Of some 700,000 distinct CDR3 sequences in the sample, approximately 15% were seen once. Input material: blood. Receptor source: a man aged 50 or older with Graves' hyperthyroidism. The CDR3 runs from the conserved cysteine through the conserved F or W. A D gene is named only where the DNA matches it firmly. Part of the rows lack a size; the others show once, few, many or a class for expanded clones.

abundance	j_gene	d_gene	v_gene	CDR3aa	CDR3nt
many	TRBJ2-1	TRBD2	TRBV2	CASSERTSGTYNEQFF	TGTGCCAGCAGTGAACGGACTAGCGGGACCTACAATGAGCAGTTCTTC
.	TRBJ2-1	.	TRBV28	CASSLGGGRVGNEQFF	TGTGCCAGCAGTCTAGGTGGTGGCAGGGTGGGCAATGAGCAGTTCTTC
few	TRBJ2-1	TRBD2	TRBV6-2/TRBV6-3	CASLHSAGVRDNEQFF	TGTGCCAGCTTACATTCTGCGGGAGTAAGAGACAATGAGCAGTTCTTC
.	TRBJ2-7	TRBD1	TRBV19	CASGDSFSSYEQYF	TGTGCCAGTGGGGACAGCTTCAGCTCCTACGAGCAGTACTTC
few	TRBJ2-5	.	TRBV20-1	CSARDLGQYF	TGCAGTGCTAGGGACCTAGGACAGTACTTC
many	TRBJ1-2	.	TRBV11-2	CASSLDPVLGGYTF	TGTGCCAGCAGCTTAGATCCCGTCCTGGGAGGCTACACCTTC
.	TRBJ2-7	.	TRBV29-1	CSVEVSLAGNEQYF	TGCAGCGTTGAAGTTAGCCTAGCCGGGAACGAGCAGTACTTC
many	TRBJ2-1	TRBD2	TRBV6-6	CASSYPAGGREQFF	TGTGCCAGCAGTTACCCAGCGGGAGGCCGTGAGCAGTTCTTC
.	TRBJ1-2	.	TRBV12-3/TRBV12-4	CASSLRDAPAGGYTF	TGTGCCAGCAGCCTACGGGACGCTCCTGCTGGGGGCTACACCTTC
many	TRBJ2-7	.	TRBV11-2	CASSLRDTHSYEQYF	TGTGCCAGCAGCTTGAGGGACACTCACTCCTACGAGCAGTACTTC
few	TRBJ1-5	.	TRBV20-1	CSARGGGGAEQPQHF	TGCAGTGCTAGAGGAGGAGGGGGGGCAGAACAGCCCCAGCATTTT
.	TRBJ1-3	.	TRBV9	CASSLSGVSGNTIYF	.
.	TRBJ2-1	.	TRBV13	CASSLGLGSHPYNEQFF	TGTGCCAGCAGCTTAGGCCTGGGCAGCCACCCCTACAATGAGCAGTTCTTC
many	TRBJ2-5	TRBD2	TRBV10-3	CAIREAGRQETQYF	TGTGCCATCAGAGAAGCGGGAAGGCAAGAGACCCAGTACTTC
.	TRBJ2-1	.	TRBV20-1	CSARSLASSYNEQFF	TGCAGTGCTAGATCCCTAGCGAGCTCCTACAATGAGCAGTTCTTC
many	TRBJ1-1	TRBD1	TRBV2	CASNQGGLNTEAFF	TGTGCCAGCAACCAGGGGGGGTTGAACACTGAAGCTTTCTTT
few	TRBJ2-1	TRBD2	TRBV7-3	CASSRHSGSGDEQFF	TGTGCCAGCAGCCGCCATAGCGGGAGTGGTGATGAGCAGTTCTTC
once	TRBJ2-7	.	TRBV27	CASRGSLQRGISYEQYF	TGTGCCAGCAGGGGTTCTTTACAGAGGGGCATCTCCTACGAGCAGTACTTC
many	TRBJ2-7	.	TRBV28	CASSQITGGQYF	TGTGCCAGCAGCCAGATCACCGGTGGGCAGTACTTC
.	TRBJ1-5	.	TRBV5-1	CASSPTEFNQPQHF	TGCGCCAGCAGCCCAACAGAGTTCAATCAGCCCCAGCATTTT
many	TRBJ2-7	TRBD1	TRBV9	CASSAQARDRYYEQYF	TGTGCCAGCAGCGCCCAAGCACGGGACAGATACTACGAGCAGTACTTC
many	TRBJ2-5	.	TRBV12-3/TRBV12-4	CASSPNGGAETQYF	TGTGCCAGCAGTCCCAACGGGGGAGCAGAGACCCAGTACTTC
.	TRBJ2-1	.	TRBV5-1	CASSLGPASEGNEQFF	TGCGCCAGCAGCTTGGGCCCGGCTAGCGAAGGGAATGAGCAGTTCTTC
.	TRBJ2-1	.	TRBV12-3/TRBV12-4	CASSLTSYEQFF	TGTGCCAGCAGTTTAACTAGCTATGAGCAGTTCTTC
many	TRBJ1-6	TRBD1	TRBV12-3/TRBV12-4	CASSLTGDTPLHF	TGTGCCAGCAGCCTCACAGGGGATACACCCCTCCACTTT
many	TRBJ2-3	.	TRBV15	CATSRDSASNTQYF	TGTGCCACCAGCAGAGATTCAGCCTCGAACACGCAGTATTTT
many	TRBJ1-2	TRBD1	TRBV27	CASRVTGNSNYGYTF	TGTGCCAGCAGAGTGACAGGGAACTCTAACTATGGCTACACCTTC
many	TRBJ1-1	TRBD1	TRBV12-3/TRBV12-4	CASSSTGGVNTEAFF	TGTGCCAGCAGTTCTACAGGGGGCGTGAACACTGAAGCTTTCTTT